A selection of T cell receptor beta chains follows, all from one sample in a study of Ad26.COV2.S vaccination and SARS-CoV-2 variants. The protocol was immunoSEQ multiplex PCR, while the TCRdb copy is restricted to in-frame clones and leaves out a portion. The sample has about 680,000 clones, 80% to 90% seen once. Source: peripheral blood, taken in a trial of Ad26.COV2.S vaccine versus placebo. All receptors derive from a person between 18 and 60 years old who received the Ad26.COV2.S COVID-19 vaccine or a placebo. Both conserved end residues are part of each CDR3. Each record gives: V gene, J gene, CDR3 protein.

>TRBV2|TRBJ2-1
CASGGGYPSSYNEQFF
>TRBV4-1|TRBJ2-1
CASRVSEVPLYNEQFF
>TRBV19|TRBJ2-7
CASSRQVELSYEQYF
>TRBV19|TRBJ2-7
CASSLTTGTYEQYF
>TRBV3-1/TRBV3-2|TRBJ1-2
CASSLRGARVGYGYTF
>TRBV18|TRBJ2-7
CASSPSTGEIEQYF
>TRBV20-1|TRBJ1-1
CSASGNTEAFF
>TRBV7-6|TRBJ2-1
CASSGRPGGWDEQFF
>TRBV5-8|TRBJ1-5
CASSFSWGGTGNQPQHF
>TRBV18|TRBJ2-1
CASSPRTSGSGSGYNEQFF
>TRBV29-1|TRBJ2-3
CSVEVLGGTQYF
>TRBV7-8|TRBJ2-5
CASSFHREQETQYF
>TRBV5-6|TRBJ2-7
CASSPGDRGLSYEQYF
>TRBV11-3|TRBJ2-2
CASSLDHGGYTGELFF
>TRBV2|TRBJ2-1
CASSGGYSYNEQFF
>TRBV15|TRBJ2-6
CATSRETGPGANVLTF
>TRBV7-9|TRBJ2-7
CASSFRPGDSYEQYF
>TRBV7-2|TRBJ2-5
CASSYQQGLETQYF
>TRBV19|TRBJ2-4
CASSIEGAKNIQYF
>TRBV10-3|TRBJ1-2
CATALGQGALGYTF
>TRBV27|TRBJ2-5
CASSLDRGTETQYF
>TRBV9|TRBJ2-2
CASSVERSNTGELFF
>TRBV6-5|TRBJ1-6
CASRLGGAGGSPLHF
>TRBV6-6|TRBJ1-2
CASRTGGSDYGYTF
>TRBV29-1|TRBJ2-3
CSVEVGDTQYF
>TRBV3-1/TRBV3-2|TRBJ1-2
CASSQGTAIFYGYTF
>TRBV10-3|TRBJ1-2
CAISESRGPYGYTF
>TRBV5-1|TRBJ1-3
CASSFGDSGNTIYF
>TRBV3-1/TRBV3-2|TRBJ2-2
CASSPLIAGDRTGELFF
>TRBV18|TRBJ2-2
CASSPPIYTGELFF